A selection of T cell receptor beta chains follows, all from one sample in a study of T cell clones after liver transplantation. Clones were read by immunoSEQ multiplex PCR, and TCRdb kept only the in-frame ones, dropping some. The table has over 100,000 clones, 80% to 85% seen once. The source was CD4+ T cells from blood, collected before liver transplant. Receptors originate from a human donor who received a liver transplant. CDR3s include the opening cysteine and the closing phenylalanine or tryptophan. A D gene is named only where the DNA matches it firmly. The listing skips clone size in some rows; elsewhere it reads once, few, many or a size class.

clone_size | d_call | j_call | v_call | cdr3_aa | cdr3_nt
NA | NA | TRBJ1-3 | TRBV6-1 | CASSPLVGGGNTIYF | TGTGCCAGCAGTCCGTTGGTGGGAGGGGGAAACACCATATATTTT
NA | NA | TRBJ1-1 | TRBV19 | CATQRRQWDTEAFF | TGTGCCACCCAAAGGCGGCAGTGGGACACTGAAGCTTTCTTT
NA | NA | TRBJ2-5 | TRBV10-1 | CGVVTKETQYF | TGCGGAGTCGTCACAAAAGAGACCCAGTACTTC
NA | NA | TRBJ1-1 | TRBV7-2 | CASSLGVQGSAFF | TGTGCCAGCAGCTTAGGTGTGCAGGGGTCGGCTTTCTTT
once | NA | TRBJ2-7 | TRBV5-4 | CASSLDSHRPYEQYF | TGTGCCAGCAGCCTGGACAGCCACCGCCCTTACGAGCAGTACTTC
NA | NA | TRBJ2-7 | TRBV7-6 | CASSPGGGYEQYF | TGTGCCAGCAGCCCAGGGGGAGGCTACGAGCAGTACTTC
NA | NA | TRBJ1-1 | TRBV19 | CASKHNTEAFF | TGTGCCAGCAAACACAACACTGAAGCTTTCTTT
NA | TRBD1 | TRBJ2-2 | TRBV27 | CASGGQGTGTGELFF | TGTGCCAGCGGGGGACAGGGGACAGGCACCGGGGAGCTGTTTTTT
NA | TRBD1 | TRBJ1-3 | TRBV19 | CASSRGDRFGNTIYF | TGTGCCAGTAGTCGCGGGGACAGGTTTGGAAACACCATATATTTT
once | TRBD1 | TRBJ1-3 | TRBV10-2 | CASIETGVFSGNTIYF | TGCGCCAGCATTGAGACAGGGGTTTTTTCTGGAAACACCATATATTTT
NA | NA | TRBJ1-5 | TRBV6-1 | CASSEGPWTRNQPQHF | TGTGCCAGCAGTGAGGGCCCATGGACGCGCAATCAGCCCCAGCATTTT
NA | NA | TRBJ2-2 | TRBV5-8 | CASSLVRGRELFF | TGTGCCAGCAGCTTGGTGAGAGGAAGGGAGCTGTTTTTT
NA | NA | TRBJ2-7 | TRBV6-5 | CASPRGYEQYF | TGTGCCAGCCCACGGGGGTACGAGCAGTACTTC
NA | TRBD2 | TRBJ2-4 | TRBV11-2 | CASSLAGGVAKNIQYF | TGTGCCAGCAGCTTAGCGGGAGGGGTGGCCAAAAACATTCAGTACTTC
once | TRBD1 | TRBJ1-2 | TRBV7-2 | CASSLTSGGTNYGYTF | TGTGCCAGCAGCTTGACTTCAGGGGGAACTAACTATGGCTACACCTTC
NA | NA | TRBJ2-2 | TRBV5-8 | CASSFHPGVYTGELFF | TGTGCCAGCAGCTTTCACCCAGGAGTATACACCGGGGAGCTGTTTTTT
NA | TRBD2 | TRBJ2-1 | TRBV9 | CASSVEGGGLSNEQFF | TGTGCCAGCAGCGTAGAAGGCGGGGGGTTATCCAATGAGCAGTTCTTC
NA | TRBD2 | TRBJ2-5 | TRBV11-2 | CASSPGLAGGKTQYF | TGTGCCAGCAGCCCGGGACTAGCGGGAGGGAAGACCCAGTACTTC
NA | NA | TRBJ1-1 | TRBV28 | CASEPPRAEAFF | TGTGCCAGCGAACCTCCGCGGGCTGAAGCTTTCTTT
few | NA | TRBJ1-2 | TRBV5-6 | CASRLRGGYTF | TGTGCCAGCAGACTCAGAGGCGGCTACACCTTC
NA | NA | TRBJ2-3 | TRBV7-2 | CASSLVGQSADTQYF | TGTGCCAGCAGCTTAGTTGGCCAGTCGGCAGATACGCAGTATTTT
NA | NA | TRBJ2-7 | TRBV7-9 | CASSLGTTQSYEQYF | TGTGCCAGCAGCTTAGGAACGACCCAGTCCTACGAGCAGTACTTC
NA | NA | TRBJ1-4 | TRBV9 | CASSPQWTSNEKLFF | TGTGCCAGCAGCCCTCAATGGACGTCTAATGAAAAACTGTTTTTT
many | TRBD1 | TRBJ1-4 | TRBV5-1 | CASSSGTGWEKLFF | TGCGCCAGCAGCTCCGGGACAGGGTGGGAAAAACTGTTTTTT
NA | NA | TRBJ2-1 | TRBV19 | CASSLHWGEQFF | TGTGCCAGTAGTCTTCACTGGGGTGAGCAGTTCTTC
NA | TRBD2 | TRBJ2-7 | TRBV6-5 | CASTSLAGGYEQYF | TGTGCCAGCACCTCACTAGCGGGAGGCTACGAGCAGTACTTC
once | NA | TRBJ1-2 | TRBV29-1 | CSVPGTPASFYGYTF | TGCAGCGTCCCCGGGACACCGGCCTCTTTCTATGGCTACACCTTC
NA | NA | TRBJ2-2 | TRBV19 | CASSVTRPGTGELFF | TGTGCCAGTAGTGTGACTCGCCCTGGAACCGGGGAGCTGTTTTTT
NA | NA | TRBJ2-1 | TRBV7-3 | CASSLSRHYNEQFF | TGTGCCAGCAGCTTAAGCCGACATTACAATGAGCAGTTCTTC
NA | NA | TRBJ2-5 | TRBV5-1 | CASRQQKETQYF | TGCGCCAGCAGACAGCAGAAAGAGACCCAGTACTTC
few | NA | TRBJ2-3 | TRBV7-2 | CASSPMRADTQYF | TGTGCCAGCAGCCCCATGAGAGCAGATACGCAGTATTTT
NA | NA | TRBJ2-5 | TRBV7-2 | CASSSEGGQARTQYF | TGTGCCAGCAGCTCAGAGGGCGGGCAAGCCAGGACCCAGTACTTC
NA | NA | TRBJ1-3 | TRBV28 | CASSRPRGPPSSGNTIYF | TGTGCCAGCAGTCGCCCCAGGGGACCGCCGTCCTCTGGAAACACCATATATTTT
NA | TRBD1 | TRBJ2-7 | TRBV19 | CASSPNRGPAYEQYF | TGTGCCAGTAGTCCAAACAGGGGGCCGGCCTACGAGCAGTACTTC
NA | TRBD2 | TRBJ2-3 | TRBV19 | CASAGAGEVSDTQYF | TGTGCCAGTGCCGGAGCGGGAGAGGTATCGGATACGCAGTATTTT
few | NA | TRBJ1-4 | TRBV6-1 | CASTPPGQSLEKLFF | TGTGCCAGCACCCCCCCGGGCCAAAGTCTTGAAAAACTGTTTTTT
NA | NA | TRBJ2-1 | TRBV19 | CASSPRQGGSLNEQFF | TGTGCCAGTAGTCCGCGACAGGGAGGGAGCTTAAATGAGCAGTTCTTC
NA | NA | TRBJ1-1 | TRBV5-1 | CASSLAGGPNTEAFF | TGCGCCAGCAGCTTGGCCGGGGGCCCGAACACTGAAGCTTTCTTT
once | TRBD2 | TRBJ2-7 | TRBV5-1 | CASSFSGGAPYEQYF | TGCGCCAGCAGCTTTAGCGGGGGGGCTCCCTACGAGCAGTACTTC
NA | NA | TRBJ1-6 | TRBV21-1 | CASSKVGRADNSPLHF | TGTGCCAGCAGCAAAGTTGGCAGGGCAGATAATTCACCCCTCCACTTT
NA | NA | TRBJ2-2 | TRBV4-3 | CASSQARNTGELFF | TGCGCCAGCAGCCAGGCCCGGAACACCGGGGAGCTGTTTTTT
many | NA | TRBJ2-7 | TRBV2 | CASSYAGGAEQYF | TGTGCCAGCAGCTATGCAGGGGGGGCCGAGCAGTACTTC
NA | TRBD2 | TRBJ2-7 | TRBV10-1 | CASSNSLAGIQEQYF | TGCGCCAGCAGTAATTCCCTAGCGGGCATACAAGAGCAGTACTTC
NA | NA | TRBJ1-4 | TRBV4-2 | CASREVPGEGKLFF | TGTGCCAGCCGCGAGGTACCGGGTGAGGGAAAACTGTTTTTT
once | NA | TRBJ1-2 | TRBV6-1 | CASLWGPYGYTF | TGTGCCAGCTTGTGGGGGCCCTATGGCTACACCTTC
once | NA | TRBJ1-2 | TRBV11-2 | CASSLWQNNYGYTF | TGTGCCAGCAGCTTATGGCAGAATAACTATGGCTACACCTTC
few | NA | TRBJ1-4 | TRBV5-1 | CASSLAAGSSSEKLFF | TGCGCCAGCAGCTTGGCAGCGGGGAGTAGTAGTGAAAAACTGTTTTTT
NA | TRBD2 | TRBJ2-4 | TRBV19 | CASRVAGSKNIQYF | TGTGCCAGTAGGGTAGCGGGATCGAAAAACATTCAGTACTTC
NA | NA | TRBJ1-2 | TRBV30 | CAWSTARGYTF | TGTGCCTGGAGTACAGCGAGGGGCTACACCTTC
NA | TRBD2 | TRBJ2-3 | TRBV2 | CASKGLGSSTDTQYF | TGTGCCAGCAAGGGACTAGGCTCTAGCACAGATACGCAGTATTTT